This is a list of T cell receptor beta chains from one sample in a study of T cells after posttransplantation cyclophosphamide. Measured with immunoSEQ multiplex PCR; TCRdb has only the in-frame clones, and not every one. This repertoire lists some 17,000 clones without singletons; around 0.56% sits in the top ten. The sample in question was PBMCs, obtained after allogeneic stem cell transplant with posttransplant cyclophosphamide. The receptor source for this set is a female patient in her 30s who received an allogeneic stem cell transplant from a related donor, was CMV-positive, and had no GVHD. The graft donor may account for some of the T cells. The CDR3 runs from the conserved cysteine through the conserved F or W. The D gene is left open where the match is weak. Expanded clones get a size class; other rows say once, few or many, or leave the size out.

J | V | D | size | DNA | CDR3
TRBJ2-7 | TRBV9 | . | many | TGTGCCAGCAGCGTAGGGACGGGAGAACGCTACGAGCAGTACTTC | CASSVGTGERYEQYF
TRBJ2-7 | TRBV5-5 | TRBD1 | many | TGTGCCAGCAGCTTGGCGGGACAGCAGACTTACGAGCAGTACTTC | CASSLAGQQTYEQYF
TRBJ2-7 | TRBV5-6 | . | . | TGTGCCAGCAGTATACCCCTCGACATCCACGAGCAGTACTTC | CASSIPLDIHEQYF
TRBJ2-1 | TRBV7-7 | TRBD2 | many | TGTGCCAGCAGCCCAGGGACTAGCGCAGACAATGAGCAGTTCTTC | CASSPGTSADNEQFF
TRBJ2-1 | TRBV30 | TRBD2 | many | TGTGCCTGGAGTCGCCGGACTAGCGGGAACAATGAGCAGTTCTTC | CAWSRRTSGNNEQFF
TRBJ2-3 | TRBV11-2 | . | many | TGTGCCAGCAGCCTCGGGCTAGCCGCAGATACGCAGTATTTT | CASSLGLAADTQYF
TRBJ2-1 | TRBV5-1 | . | many | TGCGCCAGCAGCTCGACCCAAGCGGTAGGAGGGGCTAATGAGCAGTTCTTC | CASSSTQAVGGANEQFF
TRBJ2-7 | TRBV7-2 | TRBD2 | few | TGTGCCAGCAGCTTCGGCGGGAGTTCCTACGAGCAGTACTTC | CASSFGGSSYEQYF
TRBJ2-3 | TRBV29-1 | TRBD2 | many | TGCAGCGTTGGGCTACTAGCGGGAGTCGGCACCGATACGCAGTATTTT | CSVGLLAGVGTDTQYF
TRBJ2-7 | TRBV4-1 | TRBD2 | many | TGCGCCAGCAGCCAAGATCCCGGGACTAGCGGTTCCTACGAGCAGTACTTC | CASSQDPGTSGSYEQYF
TRBJ2-7 | TRBV5-1 | TRBD2 | many | TGCGCCAGCAGCCTAAATAGACTAGCGGGAGCAGACGAGCAGTACTTC | CASSLNRLAGADEQYF
TRBJ2-5 | TRBV6-1 | . | many | TGTGCCACGGCGGGGCAAGAGACCCAGTACTTC | CATAGQETQYF
TRBJ1-4 | TRBV5-4 | . | many | TGTGCCAGCAGCTTGGGGACAGTCGAAAAACTGTTTTTT | CASSLGTVEKLFF
TRBJ2-7 | TRBV2 | . | many | TGTGCCAGCAGTGGAGCCTCAGCGAGCTCCTACGAGCAGTACTTC | CASSGASASSYEQYF
TRBJ2-5 | TRBV7-2 | . | many | TGTGCCAGCAGCCCCTTAGCAGCAACGCAGGAGACCCAGTACTTC | CASSPLAATQETQYF
TRBJ2-1 | TRBV18 | . | many | TGTGCCAGCTCACCACCAAGCAGGGTCGATGAGCAGTTCTTC | CASSPPSRVDEQFF
TRBJ1-5 | TRBV5-1 | . | many | TGCGCCAGCAGCGTTGACAGCTTGGGGCCCCAGCATTTT | CASSVDSLGPQHF
TRBJ1-5 | TRBV28 | . | many | TGTGCCAGCAGTTTGCCAGTCAATCAGCCCCAGCATTTT | CASSLPVNQPQHF
TRBJ2-7 | TRBV25-1 | . | many | TGTGCCAGCAGTGAATTCGGCGGTACCTACGAGCAGTACTTC | CASSEFGGTYEQYF
TRBJ2-1 | TRBV4-1 | TRBD2 | many | TGCGCCAGCAGCCGAAGCGGATTTCTAGCGGGAGAGGGGTGGGAGCAGTTCTTC | CASSRSGFLAGEGWEQFF
TRBJ2-2 | TRBV6-4 | . | many | TGTGCCAGCAGCGAGGAGGGAGCTGGGGAGCTGTTTTTT | CASSEEGAGELFF
TRBJ2-1 | TRBV9 | . | many | TGTGCCAGCAGCATAAGCGGGTCTTCCTCCTACAATGAGCAGTTCTTC | CASSISGSSSYNEQFF
TRBJ2-7 | TRBV28 | TRBD2 | . | TGTGCCAGCAGTTCATACAGCGGGAACTACGAGCAGTACTTC | CASSSYSGNYEQYF
TRBJ2-7 | TRBV7-8 | TRBD2 | many | TGTGCCAGCAGCTTACGGGGGGATTTGAACGAGCAGTACTTC | CASSLRGDLNEQYF
TRBJ1-1 | TRBV9 | . | many | TGTGCCAGCAGCGTAGTTGGTAGTGCTGAAGCTTTCTTT | CASSVVGSAEAFF
TRBJ1-3 | TRBV7-9 | . | many | TGTGCCAGCAGCTTAGCGGAGGGCGGAACGAACACCATATATTTT | CASSLAEGGTNTIYF
TRBJ2-3 | TRBV15 | . | many | TGTGCCACCAGCAGAGATCTGGGGCAGGGGAATGAAGATACGCAGTATTTT | CATSRDLGQGNEDTQYF
TRBJ2-5 | TRBV7-2 | TRBD1 | few | TGTGCCAGCAGCTTAGATCTTACAGGGGGCGCGGGTTCAGAGCAGTACTTC | CASSLDLTGGAGSEQYF
TRBJ2-3 | TRBV18 | . | many | TGTGCCAGCTCACCTCCCCAGATAGATACGCAGTATTTT | CASSPPQIDTQYF
TRBJ2-5 | TRBV27 | TRBD2 | many | TGTGCCAGCAGTGTCCTAGCGGAAGGAGAGACCCAGTACTTC | CASSVLAEGETQYF
TRBJ2-1 | TRBV5-1 | TRBD2 | many | TGCGCCAGCTCTCCTAGCGGGAGGAACGACAATGAGCAGTTCTTC | CASSPSGRNDNEQFF
TRBJ2-2 | TRBV10-3 | TRBD2 | many | TGTGCCTCCCACCCGGGACTAGCGGGAACAGCCGGGGAGCTGTTTTTT | CASHPGLAGTAGELFF
TRBJ2-5 | TRBV7-9 | TRBD2 | many | TGTGCCAGCAGGTCAGGGACTAGCGGGAGCCTTTTGCAAGAGACCCAGTACTTC | CASRSGTSGSLLQETQYF
TRBJ2-5 | TRBV28 | TRBD2 | many | TGTGCCAGCAGTTTCGAACTAGCGGTACTCCAAGAGACCCAGTACTTC | CASSFELAVLQETQYF
TRBJ1-2 | TRBV28 | TRBD1 | many | TGTGCCAGCAGTCTCCGTGGGACAGGGTTTGACTACACCTTC | CASSLRGTGFDYTF
TRBJ1-1 | TRBV30 | . | many | TGTGCCTGGAGTGTATATCACGGGGTATCGGATCTTATGAACACTGAAGCTTTCTTT | CAWSVYHGVSDLMNTEAFF
TRBJ1-1 | TRBV6-5 | . | many | TGTGCCAGCAGTTACTCCCAGGTACTGCCCACTGAAGCTTTCTTT | CASSYSQVLPTEAFF
TRBJ2-1 | TRBV21-1 | . | many | TGTGCCAGCAGCGGTTTTAGCAATGAGCAGTTCTTC | CASSGFSNEQFF
TRBJ2-2 | TRBV11-3 | . | many | TGTGCCAGCAGCTTAACGGTTCCCGGGGAGCTGTTTTTT | CASSLTVPGELFF
TRBJ2-1 | TRBV4-2 | . | many | TGTGCCAGCAGCGAGAGTCTGGGCCTGCCACCCGGGGTGTACAATGAGCAGTTCTTC | CASSESLGLPPGVYNEQFF
TRBJ2-7 | TRBV28 | . | many | TGTGCCAGCAGTTTATTCGAGTCGCCCTACGAGCAGTACTTC | CASSLFESPYEQYF
TRBJ2-1 | TRBV6-1 | TRBD1 | many | TGTGCCAGCAGTGCGGGACAGGGGAATCGACTAGCTGAAGATGAGCAGTTCTTC | CASSAGQGNRLAEDEQFF
TRBJ1-2 | TRBV28 | . | many | TGTGCCAGCAGTTTTCCGCTGACAGGCCATGGCTACACCTTC | CASSFPLTGHGYTF
TRBJ2-1 | TRBV5-1 | TRBD2 | many | TGCGCCAGCAGCCCCGAGGAGCGGGATTACAATGAGCAGTTCTTC | CASSPEERDYNEQFF
TRBJ1-2 | TRBV6-6 | . | many | TGTGCCAGCAGCCCCGGGACTAACTATGGCTACACCTTC | CASSPGTNYGYTF
TRBJ2-2 | TRBV7-9 | TRBD1 | few | TGTGCCAGCAGCTTTCGGACAGGGGGTACCGGGGAGCTGTCTTTT | CASSFRTGGTGELSF
TRBJ2-6 | TRBV19 | TRBD2 | medium-sized | TGTGCCAGTAGGACTAGCGGATCCCATGGGGCCAACGTCCTGACTTTC | CASRTSGSHGANVLTF
TRBJ2-7 | TRBV5-1 | . | many | TGCGCCAGCAGCGCGGGACAGACCTACGAGCAGTACTTC | CASSAGQTYEQYF
TRBJ1-5 | TRBV28 | TRBD1 | many | TGTGCCAGCAGTCGAAGGCGGGACAGGGGGCTTTGGAGCAATCAGCCCCAGCATTTT | CASSRRRDRGLWSNQPQHF
TRBJ1-1 | TRBV27 | . | many | TGTGCCAGCAGAATAGACTCACCGTCGGCTGAAGCTTTCTTT | CASRIDSPSAEAFF